The rows below give T cell receptor beta chains drawn from one sample of a study of identical twins. TCRdb re-called the 5' RACE reads with MiXCR, one entry per CDR3 protein. The data contain 200,000 to 250,000 distinct CDR3 sequences, under 10% of them singletons. This sample also appeared in a second study, on yellow fever vaccine responses in identical twins.

Sequenced: memory (CD45RO+) T cells sorted from blood. The receptors derive from a woman aged 18-29 years in good health. CDR3s include the opening cysteine and the closing phenylalanine or tryptophan. Fields, in order: CDR3 length, J gene, clone size, V gene, CDR3 protein. Size tells how often a clone was seen (once, few, many) or the class of an expanded clone, and some rows leave it out.

15	TRBJ1-5	.	TRBV7-2	CASSLDPGWDQPQHF
10	TRBJ2-3	many	TRBV7-3	CANVLDTQYF
13	TRBJ1-1	many	TRBV6-2/TRBV6-3	CATLTAAHTEAFF
13	TRBJ1-1	many	TRBV28	CASSGIRNTEAFF
14	TRBJ1-1	.	TRBV30	CAWRPVGARTEAFF
15	TRBJ2-3	many	TRBV11-3	CASSTGLAGSDTQYF
14	TRBJ2-7	many	TRBV5-1	CASSFQGSFYEQYF
17	TRBJ2-4	few	TRBV7-2	CASSPEGGVLAKNIQYF
16	TRBJ1-4	few	TRBV7-6	CASSSFKGGANEKLFF
16	TRBJ2-7	few	TRBV6-5	CASRSRQDREFHEQYF
16	TRBJ2-7	.	TRBV7-2	CASSLERGRVSYEQYF
15	TRBJ2-2	.	TRBV4-2	CASSHPDRGTGELFF
12	TRBJ2-1	few	TRBV20-1	CSASEGPREQFF
17	TRBJ2-3	many	TRBV4-3	CASSQGGLAGGANTQYF
13	TRBJ2-1	.	TRBV6-4	CASSDASYNEQFF
13	TRBJ2-7	few	TRBV28	CATRDRSSYEQYF
12	TRBJ2-3	.	TRBV20-1	CSALDRSDTQYF
16	TRBJ1-2	many	TRBV5-1	CASSLVLSGEHYGYTF
13	TRBJ2-1	many	TRBV29-1	CSVSGRLYNEQFF
14	TRBJ2-7	.	TRBV2	CASRPGGSFYEQYF
14	TRBJ2-3	.	TRBV19	CASSRDWSTDTQYF
17	TRBJ2-2	few	TRBV9	CASSVGWSGGYGGELFF
12	TRBJ1-5	.	TRBV12-3/TRBV12-4	CASSDRGQPQHF
13	TRBJ2-2	few	TRBV7-2	CASSLYWDGELFF
14	TRBJ2-5	few	TRBV18	CASSPRDSEETQYF
12	TRBJ2-7	.	TRBV10-2	CASRLAAHEQYF
14	TRBJ1-6	.	TRBV27	CASSFTGFNSPLHF
15	TRBJ1-5	few	TRBV15	CATSREIGSNQPQHF
14	TRBJ2-7	.	TRBV9	CASSWGGEGYEQYF
13	TRBJ2-2	many	TRBV7-9	CASSFRPTGELFF
15	TRBJ2-3	few	TRBV4-2	CASSQLGQNSDTQYF
16	TRBJ2-1	many	TRBV30	CAWSDEWAAHVNEQFF
13	TRBJ2-7	few	TRBV20-1	CSARETADYEQYF
15	TRBJ1-5	few	TRBV28	CASSDPGQGQQPQHF
12	TRBJ2-2	.	TRBV30	CAWTVGFGELFF
17	TRBJ1-4	.	TRBV10-3	CAIRETLQGATNEKLFF
17	TRBJ1-1	few	TRBV3-1	CASSQDHRSEMNTEAFF
13	TRBJ1-2	.	TRBV6-2/TRBV6-3	CASSPTARAGYTF
16	TRBJ2-1	many	TRBV14	CASSQDAGANYNEQFF
13	TRBJ2-5	.	TRBV2	CASTNLGSVTQYF
17	TRBJ2-1	.	TRBV11-2	CASSLESGAGGRGEQFF
16	TRBJ2-3	many	TRBV7-2	CASSRTSTSGGNTQYF
14	TRBJ2-1	many	TRBV12-3/TRBV12-4	CASSLAGLAHEQFF
14	TRBJ2-1	many	TRBV20-1	CSATWDRGGNEQFF
16	TRBJ2-3	many	TRBV20-1	CSAKPWSGDITDTQYF
15	TRBJ2-7	few	TRBV13	CASSKRMGLNYEQYF
12	TRBJ1-4	.	TRBV3-1	CASRKNQEKLFF
15	TRBJ2-2	.	TRBV18	CASSEDRGNTGELFF
13	TRBJ1-1	many	TRBV6-2/TRBV6-3	CASSYSKWVEAFF
15	TRBJ2-7	many	TRBV18	CASSPLFQGTNEQYF
14	TRBJ2-5	.	TRBV28	CASSLRGREGTQYF
14	TRBJ2-7	few	TRBV11-2	CASSFGQGGYEQYF
12	TRBJ1-2	many	TRBV20-1	CSARRTVYGYTF
14	TRBJ2-1	many	TRBV5-1	CASSPRTSDNEQFF
15	TRBJ1-2	.	TRBV29-1	CSVERRQQINYGYTF
15	TRBJ2-3	.	TRBV20-1	CSARDQTTSTDTQYF
17	TRBJ2-7	.	TRBV11-2	CASRRTGTSGRAKWQYF
13	TRBJ2-5	many	TRBV24-1	CATSDPGRSAQYF
15	TRBJ2-3	.	TRBV27	CASHEGSGTRDTQYF
16	TRBJ2-4	few	TRBV3-1	CASSQAGRAERNIQYF